These 8 T cell receptor beta chains share one sample of origin, sequenced in a study of a mutant IDH1 vaccine in newly diagnosed glioma (dated by TCRdb to about 2021). The library was produced with the immunoSEQ multiplex PCR assay. The clones in this table, taken by TCRdb from immuneACCESS, are in-frame only. Not every clone is retained; where verified, under half of the shortfall comes from an unresolved V gene, and the cause of the rest is unknown. The sample table holds about 65,000 clones, of which approximately 81% were seen once. In total, the top ten clones hold roughly 4% of the sample. The time point label on this specimen signifies: week 23, last vaccination. Every vaccine dose consisted of 300 ug of a 20-mer mutant IDH1 peptide in Montanide, administered subcutaneously together with topical imiquimod. For these TCRs, the target antigens are not known. Sequences were derived from PBMCs, sampled from a glioma patient whose treatment included an IDH1 peptide vaccine. The receptor set was obtained from a man younger than 45 with glioma.

The J gene is TRBJ2-2, the V gene TRBV6-5; D is unresolved. V lost 0 bases, J lost 2 bases, and 7 bases lay in between. Germline CDR1 reads MNHEY; CDR2 reads SVGAGI. This CDR3 is 15 amino acids long. The CDR3 here is CASSYSLFNTGELFF. In DNA, the CDR3 is TGTGCCAGCAGTTACTCGCTTTTTAACACCGGGGAGCTGTTTTTT.

The rearrangement links TRBV5-1 to TRBJ1-6, with 8 bases matching TRBD1. Per the germline V gene, CDR1 is SGHRS and CDR2 is YFSETQ. Germline trimming cut 1 base from V and 7 bases from J; bases unmatched to any gene: 4. The length of the CDR3 is 15 residues. CDR3 protein: CASSLTGGPNSPLHF. The DNA of the CDR3 is TGCGCCAGCAGCTTGACAGGGGGTCCCAATTCACCCCTCCACTTT.

The chain has TRBV27 and TRBJ1-4; 9 bases fit TRBD1. Trimming took 4 bases from V and 7 from J; bases not matched to a gene: 4. The CDR3 runs to 14 residues. Germline V gene sequence: CDR1 MNHEY, CDR2 SMNVEV (reference sequence). The CDR3 spells CASSSQGAGEKLFF. In DNA, the CDR3 is TGTGCCAGCAGTTCACAGGGGGCGGGTGAAAAACTGTTTTTT.

The chain carries TRBV12-2 and TRBJ1-3; whether TRBD1, the table's D call, matches the DNA was not checked. TRBV12-2 is a pseudogene segment. The CDR3 length is 15 residues. The DNA of the CDR3 is TGTGCAAGTCGCTTAGGGGACAACTCTGGAAACACCATATATTTT. Its protein is CASRLGDNSGNTIYF.

This clone was found a few times. The chain uses TRBV19 and TRBJ1-1; D is uncertain. This CDR3 contains 11 residues. Trimming removed 6 bases from V and 10 bases from J, with 12 bases in between. Per germline, CDR1 LNHDA and CDR2 SQIVND (reference sequence). The CDR3: CASRDSLRAFF. In DNA, the CDR3 is TGTGCCAGTAGGGACTCCCTCCGAGCTTTCTTT.

Concerning this clone itself: At the DNA level, this CDR3 is encoded by other sequences in the same sample as well. The CDR3 DNA follows: TGTGCCAGCTCACCGGGAGGGGGGGACACTGAAGCTTTCTTT. Its translation is CASSPGGGDTEAFF. The chain employs TRBV18 and TRBJ1-1; weak D call: TRBD1 (6 bases). The CDR3 has 14 residues. Germline loops: CDR1 KGHSH, CDR2 LQKENI. Trimming took off 3 bases at V and 3 bases at J, with 11 bases between the two ends.

The chain recombines TRBV6-5 with TRBJ1-2; possible D gene TRBD1, 6 bases. The CDR3 runs to 15 residues. Trimming removed 2 bases from V and 5 bases from J, with 15 bases in between. The germline V gene encodes CDR1 MNHEY and CDR2 SVGAGI. CDR3 amino acids: CASSYTSDRRYGYTF. CDR3 bases: TGTGCCAGCAGTTACACTTCCGACAGGCGGTATGGCTACACCTTC.

This clone has just a few counts. The chain links TRBV15 to TRBJ1-5, with TRBD1 matching over 7 bases. The V gene's germline CDR1 is LNHNV and CDR2 YYDKDF (reference sequence). With 4 bases clipped from V and 2 bases from J, the junction kept 2 bases outside the gene matches. The CDR3 length is 14 residues. The CDR3 protein is CATSKGGGNQPQHF. CDR3 DNA: TGTGCCACCAGCAAAGGGGGCGGCAATCAGCCCCAGCATTTT.